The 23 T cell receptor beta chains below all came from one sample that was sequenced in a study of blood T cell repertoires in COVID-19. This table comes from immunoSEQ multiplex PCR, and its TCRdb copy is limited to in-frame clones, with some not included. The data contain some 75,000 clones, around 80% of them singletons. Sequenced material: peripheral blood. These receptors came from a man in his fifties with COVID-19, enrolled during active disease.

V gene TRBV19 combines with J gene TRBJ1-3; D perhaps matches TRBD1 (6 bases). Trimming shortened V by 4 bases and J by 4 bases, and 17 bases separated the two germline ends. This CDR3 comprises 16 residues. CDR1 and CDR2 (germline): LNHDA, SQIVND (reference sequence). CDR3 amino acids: CASSSIQGSDGNTIYF. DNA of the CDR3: TGTGCCAGTAGTAGCATACAGGGATCGGACGGAAACACCATATATTTT.

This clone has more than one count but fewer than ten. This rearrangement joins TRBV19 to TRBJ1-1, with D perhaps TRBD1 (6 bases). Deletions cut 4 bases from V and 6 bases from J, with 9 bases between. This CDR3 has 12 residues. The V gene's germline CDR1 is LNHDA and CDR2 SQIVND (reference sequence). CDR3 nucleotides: TGTGCCAGTAGTACACAGGGTCCTGAAGCTTTCTTT. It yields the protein CASSTQGPEAFF. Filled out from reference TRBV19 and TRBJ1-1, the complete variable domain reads DGGITQSPKYLFRKEGQNVTLSCEQNLNHDAMYWYRQDPGQGLRLIYYSQIVNDFQKGDIAEGYSVSREKKESFPLTVTSAQKNPTAFYLCASSTQGPEAFFGQGTRLTVV.

CDR3 sequence: CASSLVSADVETQYF. CDR3 bases: TGTGCCAGCAGCTTGGTTTCCGCGGATGTTGAGACCCAGTACTTC. V is TRBV5-6 and J is TRBJ2-5; D gene uncertain. There are 15 residues in the CDR3. CDR1 is SGHDT and CDR2 is YYEEEE in the germline V gene. Trimming took 0 bases from V and 5 from J, leaving 14 bases between them.

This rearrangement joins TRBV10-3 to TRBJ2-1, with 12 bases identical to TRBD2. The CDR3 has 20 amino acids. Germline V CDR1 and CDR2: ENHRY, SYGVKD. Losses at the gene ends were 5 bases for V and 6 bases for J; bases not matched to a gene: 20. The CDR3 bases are TGTGCCATCAGTTTTCCTCCGGGACTAGCGGGCGCAAGAGAGTCCAATGAGCAGTTCTTC. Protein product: CAISFPPGLAGARESNEQFF.

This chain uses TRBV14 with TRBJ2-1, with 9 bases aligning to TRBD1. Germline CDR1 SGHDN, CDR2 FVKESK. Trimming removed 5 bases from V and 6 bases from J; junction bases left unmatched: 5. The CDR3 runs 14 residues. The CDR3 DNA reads TGTGCCAGCAGCTACCGGGACAGGGTCAATGAGCAGTTCTTC. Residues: CASSYRDRVNEQFF.

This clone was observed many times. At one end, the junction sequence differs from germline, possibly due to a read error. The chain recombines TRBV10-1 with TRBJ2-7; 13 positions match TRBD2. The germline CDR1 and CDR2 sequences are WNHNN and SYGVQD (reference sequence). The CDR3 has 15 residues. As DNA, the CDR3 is TGCGCCAGCGGTGAGACTAGCGGGAGGATAGACGAGCAGTACTTC. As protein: CASGETSGRIDEQYF.

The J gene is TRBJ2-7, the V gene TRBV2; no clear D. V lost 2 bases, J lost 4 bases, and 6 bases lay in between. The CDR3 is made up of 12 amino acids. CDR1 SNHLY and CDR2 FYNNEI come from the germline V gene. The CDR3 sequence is CASSESRYEQYF. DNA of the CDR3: TGTGCCAGCAGTGAAAGCCGGTACGAGCAGTACTTC.

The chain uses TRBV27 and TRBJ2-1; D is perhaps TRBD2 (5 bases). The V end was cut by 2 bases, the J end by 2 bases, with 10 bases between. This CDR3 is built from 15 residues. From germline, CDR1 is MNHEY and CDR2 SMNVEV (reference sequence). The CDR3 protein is CASSLVRRAYNEQFF. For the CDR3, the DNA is TGTGCCAGCAGTTTAGTCAGGCGGGCCTACAATGAGCAGTTCTTC.

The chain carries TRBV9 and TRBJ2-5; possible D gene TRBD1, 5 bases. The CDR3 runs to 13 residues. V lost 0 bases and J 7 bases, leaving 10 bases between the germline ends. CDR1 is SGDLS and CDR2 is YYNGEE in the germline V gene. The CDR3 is CASSVEGDGTQYF. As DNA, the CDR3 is TGTGCCAGCAGCGTAGAAGGGGATGGGACCCAGTACTTC.

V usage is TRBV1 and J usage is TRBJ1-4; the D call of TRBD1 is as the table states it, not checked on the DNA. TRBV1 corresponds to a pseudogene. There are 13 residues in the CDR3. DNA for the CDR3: TGCACCAGCAGCCAATGGACAAATGAAAAACTGTTTTTT. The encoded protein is CTSSQWTNEKLFF.

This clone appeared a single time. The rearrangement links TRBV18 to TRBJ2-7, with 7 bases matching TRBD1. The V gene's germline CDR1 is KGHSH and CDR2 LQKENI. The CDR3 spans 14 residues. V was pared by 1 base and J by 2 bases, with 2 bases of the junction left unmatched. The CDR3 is CASSPQGATYEQYF. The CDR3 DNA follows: TGTGCCAGCTCACCACAGGGGGCCACCTACGAGCAGTACTTC.

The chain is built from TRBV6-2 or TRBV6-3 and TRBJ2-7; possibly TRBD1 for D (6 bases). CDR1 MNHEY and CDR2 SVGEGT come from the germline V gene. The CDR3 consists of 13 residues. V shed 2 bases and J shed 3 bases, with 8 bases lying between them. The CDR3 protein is CASSYRDNYEQYF. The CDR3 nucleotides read TGTGCCAGCAGTTACCGGGACAACTACGAGCAGTACTTC.

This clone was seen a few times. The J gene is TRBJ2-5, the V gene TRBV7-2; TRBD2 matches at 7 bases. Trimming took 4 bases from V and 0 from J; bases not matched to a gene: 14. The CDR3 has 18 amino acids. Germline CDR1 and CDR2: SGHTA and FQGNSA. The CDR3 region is CASSSGGSSVLYQETQYF. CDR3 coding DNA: TGTGCCAGCAGCTCCGGGGGGAGTAGCGTCCTGTACCAAGAGACCCAGTACTTC.

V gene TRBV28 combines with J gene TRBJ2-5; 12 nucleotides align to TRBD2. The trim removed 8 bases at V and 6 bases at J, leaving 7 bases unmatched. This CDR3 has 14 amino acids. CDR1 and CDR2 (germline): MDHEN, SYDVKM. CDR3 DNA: TGTGCCAGCGAACTAGCGGGAGGCGGGAAGACCCAGTACTTC. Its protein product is CASELAGGGKTQYF.

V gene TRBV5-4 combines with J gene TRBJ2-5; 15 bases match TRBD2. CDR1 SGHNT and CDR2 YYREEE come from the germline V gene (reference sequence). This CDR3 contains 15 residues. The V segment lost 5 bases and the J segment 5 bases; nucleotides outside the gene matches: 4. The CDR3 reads CASSRGLAGGETQYF. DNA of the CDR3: TGTGCCAGCAGTCGGGGACTAGCGGGAGGCGAGACCCAGTACTTC.

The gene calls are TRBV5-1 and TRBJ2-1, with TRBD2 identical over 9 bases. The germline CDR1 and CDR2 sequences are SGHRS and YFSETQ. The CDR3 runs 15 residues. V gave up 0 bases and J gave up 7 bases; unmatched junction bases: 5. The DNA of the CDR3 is TGCGCCAGCAGCTTGGTGCTAGCGGGAAAAAATGAGCAGTTCTTC. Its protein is CASSLVLAGKNEQFF.

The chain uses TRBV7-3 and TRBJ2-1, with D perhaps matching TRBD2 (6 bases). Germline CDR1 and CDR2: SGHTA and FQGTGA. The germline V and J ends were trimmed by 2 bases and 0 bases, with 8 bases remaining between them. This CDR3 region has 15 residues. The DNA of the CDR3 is TGTGCCAGCAGCTTAGCGGGGAGCTCCTACAATGAGCAGTTCTTC. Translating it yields CASSLAGSSYNEQFF.

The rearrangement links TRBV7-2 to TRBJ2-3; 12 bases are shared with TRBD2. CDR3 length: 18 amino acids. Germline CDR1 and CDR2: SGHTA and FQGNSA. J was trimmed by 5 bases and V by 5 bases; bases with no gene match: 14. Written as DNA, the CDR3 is TGTGCCAGCAGCCTCAGAGGGGCTAGCGGGAGGGCCGAAGATACGCAGTATTTT. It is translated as CASSLRGASGRAEDTQYF.

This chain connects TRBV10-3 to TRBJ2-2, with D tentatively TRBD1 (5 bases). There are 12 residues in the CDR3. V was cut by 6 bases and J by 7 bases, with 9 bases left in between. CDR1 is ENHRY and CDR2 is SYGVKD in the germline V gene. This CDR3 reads CAIREGVGELFF. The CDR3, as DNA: TGTGCCATCAGGGAAGGGGTCGGGGAGCTGTTTTTT.

In nucleotides, the CDR3 is TGTGCCTGGAGTGTACTATGGGGGGGCGCAAACACTGAAGCTTTCTTT. Its translation: CAWSVLWGGANTEAFF. The chain carries TRBV30 and TRBJ1-1; possibly TRBD1 for D (6 bases). Trimming took 0 bases from V and 2 from J, leaving 16 bases between them. The CDR3 extends over 16 amino acids. Germline V gene lookup returns CDR1 GTSNPN and CDR2 SVGIG (reference sequence).

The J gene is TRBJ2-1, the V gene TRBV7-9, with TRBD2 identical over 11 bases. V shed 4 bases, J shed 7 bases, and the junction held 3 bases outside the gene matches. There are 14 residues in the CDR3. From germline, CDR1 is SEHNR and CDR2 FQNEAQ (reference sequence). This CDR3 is CASSSSGRRNEQFF. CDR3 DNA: TGTGCCAGCAGCTCTAGCGGGAGGAGAAATGAGCAGTTCTTC.

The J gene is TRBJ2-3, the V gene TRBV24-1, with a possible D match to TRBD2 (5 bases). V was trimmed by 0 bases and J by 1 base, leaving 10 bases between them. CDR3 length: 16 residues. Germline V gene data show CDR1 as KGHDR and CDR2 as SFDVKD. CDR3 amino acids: CATSDLRFGGTDTQYF. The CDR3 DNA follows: TGTGCCACCAGTGATTTGCGTTTCGGGGGCACAGATACGCAGTATTTT.

The CDR3 is CASSLAAPDTGELFF. The CDR3 DNA sequence: TGCGCCAGCAGCTTGGCAGCGCCAGACACCGGGGAGCTGTTTTTT. The rearrangement uses TRBV5-1 and TRBJ2-2; D remains unclear. The CDR3 has 15 amino acids. V was pared by 0 bases and J by 3 bases, with 9 bases between. Germline V gene sequence: CDR1 SGHRS, CDR2 YFSETQ.